The clone carrying this T cell receptor (beta chain) has just one count. This entry is derived from a study of cytomegalovirus exposure and HLA in healthy donors. For the study at large: Genotyping of 400 or so donors showed that around 85% belonged to the Caucasian-associated ancestry cluster.

Use of 60 Vbeta and 13 Jbeta primers characterized the PCR. Assay: immunoSEQ multiplex PCR; the TCRdb copy retains only in-frame clones and omits some. The table has some 200,000 clones, 55% to 75% seen once. CDR1 is SEHNR, CDR2 FQNEAQ, per germline (reference sequence). The V segment lost 5 bases and the J segment 4 bases; nucleotides outside the gene matches: 19. This CDR3 has 18 residues. Sequenced sample: PBMCs. This receptor was taken from a man between 35 and 55 years old in good health and CMV-seropositive. The chain combines TRBV7-9 with TRBJ2-7, with 8 bases fitting TRBD2. The CDR3: CASSVGGLAVNLQYEQYF. The CDR3 bases are TGTGCCAGCAGCGTCGGCGGACTAGCCGTGAACCTTCAATACGAGCAGTACTTC.